A selection of T cell receptor beta chains follows, all from one sample in a study of T-cell memory formation after mild COVID-19. TCRdb redid the calling of the 5' RACE reads with MiXCR, one entry per CDR3 protein. Of 470,000 or so distinct CDR3 sequences in the sample, nearly 25% were seen once. The sequenced sample was PBMCs or a T cell subset sorted from them (not recorded which). Every receptor here comes from an adult woman who had mild COVID-19 (a few samples of this study predate the infection). Cell type and time point are not known. Both conserved end residues are part of each CDR3. Fields, in order: D gene, V gene, CDR3 length, clone size, J gene, CDR3 protein, CDR3 DNA. The D gene is left open where the match is weak. The listing skips clone size in some rows; elsewhere it reads once, few, many or a size class.

>TRBD2|TRBV4-1|17|-|TRBJ2-4
CASSQDVTSGGRNIQYF
TGCGCCAGCAGCCAAGATGTGACTAGCGGGGGGAGAAACATTCAGTACTTC
>-|TRBV7-8|14|-|TRBJ2-2
CASSRGEFGGELFF
TGTGCCAGCAGCCGCGGGGAGTTCGGCGGGGAGCTGTTTTTT
>TRBD1|TRBV30|18|-|TRBJ1-6
CAWRSQGALSGLNSPLHF
TGTGCCTGGAGATCACAGGGGGCCCTCTCTGGACTAAATTCACCCCTCCACTTT
>-|TRBV5-1|13|few|TRBJ2-2
CASSLDSYGELFF
TGCGCCAGCAGCCTGGACAGTTACGGGGAGCTGTTTTTT
>TRBD1|TRBV25-1|15|few|TRBJ1-2
CASSGAGTGGDGYTF
TGTGCCAGCTCTGGGGCCGGGACAGGGGGCGATGGCTACACCTTC
>-|TRBV27|15|-|TRBJ1-5
CASSQGRLSNQPQHF
TGTGCCAGCAGTCAGGGTCGGTTGAGCAATCAGCCCCAGCATTTT
>-|TRBV7-9|11|many|TRBJ1-1
CASSFGSEAFF
TGTGCCAGCAGCTTTGGCTCTGAAGCTTTCTTT
>-|TRBV20-1|12|-|TRBJ1-5
CSATDSNQPQHF
TGCAGTGCTACCGACAGTAATCAGCCCCAGCATTTT
>TRBD2|TRBV5-4|16|-|TRBJ2-1
CASSAGTSGSGGEQFF
TGTGCCAGCAGCGCAGGGACTAGCGGGAGTGGCGGTGAGCAGTTCTTC
>-|TRBV12-3/TRBV12-4|12|few|TRBJ2-1
CASSYTLNEQFF
TGTGCCAGCAGTTACACCTTAAATGAGCAGTTCTTC
>TRBD1|TRBV14|18|-|TRBJ2-1
CASSLWTGGLSSYNEQFF
TGTGCCAGCAGCCTGTGGACAGGGGGCCTGAGCTCCTACAATGAGCAGTTCTTC
>-|TRBV5-1|14|-|TRBJ2-7
CASSLGQGNDEQYF
TGCGCCAGCAGCTTGGGTCAGGGGAACGACGAGCAGTACTTC
>TRBD1|TRBV5-1|16|-|TRBJ1-6
CASSFQGQGVNSPLHF
TGCGCCAGCAGCTTCCAGGGACAGGGTGTTAATTCACCCCTCCACTTT
>-|TRBV7-2|13|-|TRBJ1-1
CASSLVGYTEAFF
TGTGCCAGCAGCTTGGTAGGGTACACTGAAGCTTTCTTT
>-|TRBV15|13|-|TRBJ2-2
CATSRRHTGELFF
TGTGCCACCAGCAGACGGCACACCGGGGAGCTGTTTTTT
>-|TRBV6-5|13|few|TRBJ1-1
CASSYEPNTEAFF
TGTGCCAGCAGTTACGAACCGAACACTGAAGCTTTCTTT
>-|TRBV7-9|15|-|TRBJ2-1
CASSDRTAGGNEQFF
TGTGCCAGCAGCGACCGGACAGCTGGCGGCAATGAGCAGTTCTTC
>-|TRBV12-3/TRBV12-4|15|-|TRBJ1-2
CASSLKGGDNYGYTF
TGTGCCAGCAGTTTAAAGGGGGGGGACAACTATGGCTACACCTTC
>TRBD1|TRBV10-3|19|few|TRBJ1-3
CAISASPFTGDGSGNTIYF
TGTGCCATCAGTGCTTCACCCTTCACAGGGGATGGATCAGGAAACACCATATATTTT
>-|TRBV5-6|14|-|TRBJ1-2
CASSLKATNYGYTF
TGTGCCAGCAGCTTGAAGGCTACCAACTATGGCTACACCTTC
>-|TRBV4-1|13|few|TRBJ2-2
CASSQNGPGELFF
TGCGCCAGCAGCCAAAATGGTCCCGGGGAGCTGTTTTTT
>-|TRBV7-9|17|-|TRBJ2-7
CASSLAAGGHPSYEQYF
TGTGCCAGCAGCTTAGCGGCTGGGGGCCACCCCTCCTACGAGCAGTACTTC
>TRBD1|TRBV27|16|once|TRBJ1-4
CASSLAGGQGRLKLFF
TGTGCCAGCAGTCTCGCCGGGGGACAGGGTCGGTTGAAACTGTTTTTT
>-|TRBV7-3|13|-|TRBJ2-3
CASSLTKKDTQYF
TGTGCCAGCAGCTTAACTAAAAAAGATACGCAGTATTTT
>-|TRBV18|14|once|TRBJ1-1
CALRPVSQNTEAFF
TGTGCCCTACGACCGGTGTCTCAGAACACTGAAGCTTTCTTT
>TRBD2|TRBV20-1|15|-|TRBJ2-1
CSARTTSGPYNEQFF
TGCAGTGCTAGAACGACTAGCGGGCCCTACAATGAGCAGTTCTTC
>TRBD1|TRBV20-1|13|many|TRBJ2-7
CSVGQGVSYEQYF
TGCAGTGTTGGACAGGGGGTCTCCTACGAGCAGTACTTC
>-|TRBV19|14|many|TRBJ1-1
CASSVLQGNTEAFF
TGTGCCAGTAGTGTGTTACAGGGGAACACTGAAGCTTTCTTT
>TRBD1|TRBV9|13|-|TRBJ2-7
CASSRRDRGEQYF
TGTGCCAGCAGCAGACGGGACAGGGGGGAGCAGTACTTC
>TRBD1|TRBV20-1|15|few|TRBJ1-1
CSARASTGGGTEAFF
TGCAGTGCTAGGGCCTCAACAGGGGGTGGAACTGAAGCTTTCTTT
>TRBD1|TRBV7-2|14|few|TRBJ1-2
CASSFLAGGDGYTF
TGTGCCAGCAGCTTCCTTGCAGGGGGGGATGGCTACACCTTC
>-|TRBV5-1|16|-|TRBJ2-3
CASSLDSRGTTDTQYF
TGCGCCAGCAGCTTGGATTCAAGGGGAACCACAGATACGCAGTATTTT
>TRBD2|TRBV14|14|-|TRBJ2-7
CASSLTTSGDEQYF
TGTGCCAGCAGCCTTACGACTAGCGGGGACGAGCAGTACTTC
>-|TRBV12-3/TRBV12-4|13|-|TRBJ1-1
CASAVGVRTEAFF
TGTGCCAGCGCCGTCGGTGTGAGGACTGAAGCTTTCTTT
>-|TRBV18|12|-|TRBJ2-7
CASSPDQGRQYF
TGTGCCAGCTCACCAGACCAGGGAAGGCAGTACTTC
>TRBD2|TRBV7-6|14|-|TRBJ2-7
CASSLGAGVHEQYF
TGTGCCAGCAGCTTAGGGGCGGGGGTACATGAGCAGTACTTC
>TRBD1|TRBV27|14|-|TRBJ2-7
CASSIRDSGYEQYF
TGTGCCAGCAGTATCCGGGACAGTGGATACGAGCAGTACTTC
>TRBD2|TRBV7-3|15|-|TRBJ2-3
CASSLSGTGTDTQYF
TGTGCCAGCAGCTTGAGCGGGACTGGAACAGATACGCAGTATTTT
>-|TRBV12-3/TRBV12-4|15|few|TRBJ1-1
CASSFRASVNTEAFF
TGTGCCAGCAGTTTTCGGGCCAGTGTGAACACTGAAGCTTTCTTT
>TRBD1|TRBV6-2/TRBV6-3|13|-|TRBJ1-2
CASSSQGGYGYTF
TGTGCCAGCAGTTCCCAGGGGGGCTATGGCTACACCTTC
>-|TRBV15|14|-|TRBJ1-2
CATSRDWGGAGYTF
TGTGCCACCAGCAGAGATTGGGGGGGCGCTGGCTACACCTTC
>TRBD2|TRBV5-6|15|many|TRBJ2-1
CASSFGSGAYNEQFF
TGTGCCAGCAGCTTTGGTAGCGGGGCCTACAATGAGCAGTTCTTC
>-|TRBV10-3|15|-|TRBJ1-1
CAISEAGGEYTEAFF
TGTGCCATCAGTGAGGCTGGGGGCGAGTACACTGAAGCTTTCTTT
>TRBD1|TRBV20-1|18|-|TRBJ2-4
CSAKPRDRGALAKNIQYF
TGCAGTGCTAAGCCAAGGGACAGGGGGGCCTTAGCCAAAAACATTCAGTACTTC
>TRBD1|TRBV12-3/TRBV12-4|11|few|TRBJ1-1
CASSRTGEAFF
TGTGCCAGCAGTCGGACAGGGGAAGCTTTCTTT
>TRBD2|TRBV7-9|16|-|TRBJ2-7
CASSPGVAGDLNEQYF
TGTGCCAGCAGCCCCGGGGTAGCGGGGGATTTAAACGAGCAGTACTTC
>TRBD2|TRBV20-1|17|few|TRBJ2-2
CSALPPRTSGNTGELFF
TGCAGTGCTCTTCCCCCGCGGACTAGCGGAAACACCGGGGAGCTGTTTTTT
>-|TRBV6-2/TRBV6-3|14|-|TRBJ2-7
CASSYWGRSGEQYF
TGTGCCAGCAGTTACTGGGGGCGAAGTGGCGAGCAGTACTTC
>-|TRBV10-3|13|few|TRBJ2-7
CAISDGQTYEQYF
TGTGCCATCAGTGACGGACAGACCTACGAGCAGTACTTC
>TRBD1|TRBV15|16|-|TRBJ2-1
CATSRERDRGVEEQFF
TGTGCCACCAGCAGAGAAAGGGACAGGGGGGTAGAGGAGCAGTTCTTC
>-|TRBV27|13|-|TRBJ2-7
CATGRDTSYEQYF
TGTGCCACCGGCCGGGACACGTCCTACGAGCAGTACTTC
>-|TRBV6-2/TRBV6-3|13|few|TRBJ2-7
CASSYDREGEQYF
TGTGCCAGCAGTTACGACAGGGAGGGCGAGCAGTACTTC
>-|TRBV15|13|-|TRBJ2-7
CATSFVGSYEQYF
TGTGCCACCAGCTTCGTCGGCTCCTACGAGCAGTACTTC
>-|TRBV24-1|14|-|TRBJ2-1
CATSLAADYNEQFF
TGTGCCACCAGTCTTGCAGCGGACTACAATGAGCAGTTCTTC
>-|TRBV6-6|18|-|TRBJ2-3
CASSYSADRTTSTDTQYF
TGTGCCAGCAGTTACTCGGCCGACAGGACCACTAGCACAGATACGCAGTATTTT